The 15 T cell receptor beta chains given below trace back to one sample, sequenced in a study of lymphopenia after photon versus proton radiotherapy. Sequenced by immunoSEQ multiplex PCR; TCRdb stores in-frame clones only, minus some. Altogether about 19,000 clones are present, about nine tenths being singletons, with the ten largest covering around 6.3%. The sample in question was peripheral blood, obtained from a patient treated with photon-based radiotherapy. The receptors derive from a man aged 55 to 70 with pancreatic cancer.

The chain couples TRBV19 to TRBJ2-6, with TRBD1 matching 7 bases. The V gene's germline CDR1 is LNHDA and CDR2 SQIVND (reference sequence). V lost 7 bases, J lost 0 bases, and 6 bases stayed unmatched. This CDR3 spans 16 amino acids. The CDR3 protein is CASNFQGVSGANVLTF. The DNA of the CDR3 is TGTGCCAGTAACTTTCAGGGGGTCTCTGGGGCCAACGTCCTGACTTTC. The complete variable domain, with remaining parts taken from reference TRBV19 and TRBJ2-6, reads DGGITQSPKYLFRKEGQNVTLSCEQNLNHDAMYWYRQDPGQGLRLIYYSQIVNDFQKGDIAEGYSVSREKKESFPLTVTSAQKNPTAFYLCASNFQGVSGANVLTFGAGSRLTVL.

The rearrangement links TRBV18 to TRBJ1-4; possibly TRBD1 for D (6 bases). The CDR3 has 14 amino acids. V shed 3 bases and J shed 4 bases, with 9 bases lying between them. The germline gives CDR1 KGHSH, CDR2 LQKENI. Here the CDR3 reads CASSPDSNNEKLFF. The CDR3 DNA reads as TGTGCCAGCTCACCGGACAGCAATAATGAAAAACTGTTTTTT.

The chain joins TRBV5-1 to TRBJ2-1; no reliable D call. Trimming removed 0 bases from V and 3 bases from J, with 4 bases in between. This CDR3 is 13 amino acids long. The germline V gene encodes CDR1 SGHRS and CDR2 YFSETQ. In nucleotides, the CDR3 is TGCGCCAGCAGCTTGGTCAGCTACAATGAGCAGTTCTTC. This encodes CASSLVSYNEQFF.

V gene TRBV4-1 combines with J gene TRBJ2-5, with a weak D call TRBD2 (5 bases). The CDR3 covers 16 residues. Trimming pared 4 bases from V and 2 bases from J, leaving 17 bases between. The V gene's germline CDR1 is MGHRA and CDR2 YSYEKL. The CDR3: CASSPRPIRRQETQYF. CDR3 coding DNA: TGCGCCAGCAGCCCCCGGCCGATCAGGAGGCAAGAGACCCAGTACTTC.

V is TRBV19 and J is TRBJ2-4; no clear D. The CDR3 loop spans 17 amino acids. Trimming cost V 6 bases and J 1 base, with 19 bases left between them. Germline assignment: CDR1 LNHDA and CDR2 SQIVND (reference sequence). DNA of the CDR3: TGTGCCAGTAGACAAATCTCAGGTCCTAGGGCCAAAAACATTCAGTACTTC. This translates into CASRQISGPRAKNIQYF. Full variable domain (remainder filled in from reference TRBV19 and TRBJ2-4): DGGITQSPKYLFRKEGQNVTLSCEQNLNHDAMYWYRQDPGQGLRLIYYSQIVNDFQKGDIAEGYSVSREKKESFPLTVTSAQKNPTAFYLCASRQISGPRAKNIQYFGAGTRLSVL.

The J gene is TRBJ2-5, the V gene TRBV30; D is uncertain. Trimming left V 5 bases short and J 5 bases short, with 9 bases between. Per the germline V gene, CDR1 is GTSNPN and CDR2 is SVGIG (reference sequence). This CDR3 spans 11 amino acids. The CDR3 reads CAWHLGETQYF. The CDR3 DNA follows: TGTGCCTGGCACCTCGGGGAGACCCAGTACTTC.

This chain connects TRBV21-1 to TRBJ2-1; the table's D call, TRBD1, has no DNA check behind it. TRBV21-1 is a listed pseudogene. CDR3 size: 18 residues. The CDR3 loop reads CASHPGQGAPSSYNEQFF. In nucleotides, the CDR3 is TGTGCCAGCCACCCGGGACAGGGGGCCCCCTCCTCCTACAATGAGCAGTTCTTC.

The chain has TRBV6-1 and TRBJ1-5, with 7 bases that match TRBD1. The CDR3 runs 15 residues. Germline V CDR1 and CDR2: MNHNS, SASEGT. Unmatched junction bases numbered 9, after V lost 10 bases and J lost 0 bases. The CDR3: CANWTGIYSNQPQHF. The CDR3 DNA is TGTGCCAACTGGACAGGCATTTATAGCAATCAGCCCCAGCATTTT.

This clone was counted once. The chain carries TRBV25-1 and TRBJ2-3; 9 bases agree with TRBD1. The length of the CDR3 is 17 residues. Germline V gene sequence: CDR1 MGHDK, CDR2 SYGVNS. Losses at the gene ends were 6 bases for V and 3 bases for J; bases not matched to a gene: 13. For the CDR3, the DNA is TGTGCCAGCAGACCCAATTCCGGGACAGGGCTGACAGATACGCAGTATTTT. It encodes CASRPNSGTGLTDTQYF.

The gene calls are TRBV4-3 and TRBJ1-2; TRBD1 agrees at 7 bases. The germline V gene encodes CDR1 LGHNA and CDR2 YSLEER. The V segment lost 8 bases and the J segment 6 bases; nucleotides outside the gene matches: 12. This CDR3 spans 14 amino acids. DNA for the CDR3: TGCGCCAGCTCGTCTTTCACACAGGGGAATGGCTACACCTTC. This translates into CASSSFTQGNGYTF.

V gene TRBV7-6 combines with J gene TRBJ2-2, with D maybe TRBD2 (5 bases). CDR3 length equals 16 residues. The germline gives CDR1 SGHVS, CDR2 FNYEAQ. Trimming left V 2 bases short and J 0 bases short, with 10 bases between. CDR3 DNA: TGTGCCAGCAGCTTACTAGCCTGGACGAACACCGGGGAGCTGTTTTTT. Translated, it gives CASSLLAWTNTGELFF.

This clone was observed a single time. In DNA, the CDR3 is TGTGCCAGCAGCTTAGTATCGCCGGGCCAAGGAAACACCATATATTTT. Translated, it gives CASSLVSPGQGNTIYF. The V call is TRBV11-2, the J call TRBJ1-3; D gene unclear. Germline CDR1 reads SGHAT; CDR2 reads FQNNGV. Trimming cost V 1 base and J 4 bases, with 14 bases left between them. This CDR3 is built from 16 residues.

CDR3 sequence reads: CAWSVRGSQPQHF. DNA of the CDR3: TGTGCCTGGAGTGTACGGGGGTCTCAGCCCCAGCATTTT. This chain joins TRBV30 and TRBJ1-5; D is possibly TRBD1 (5 bases). Germline loops: CDR1 GTSNPN, CDR2 SVGIG (reference sequence). The V gene lost 0 bases and the J gene lost 6 bases, with 9 bases spanning the gap. There are 13 residues in the CDR3.

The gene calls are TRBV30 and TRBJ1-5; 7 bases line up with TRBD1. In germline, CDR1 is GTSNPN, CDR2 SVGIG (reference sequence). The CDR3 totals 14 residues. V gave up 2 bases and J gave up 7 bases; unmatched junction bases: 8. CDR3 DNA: TGTGCCTGGAGTCGACAGGTAGGGGGCCAGCCCCAGCATTTT. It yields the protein CAWSRQVGGQPQHF.

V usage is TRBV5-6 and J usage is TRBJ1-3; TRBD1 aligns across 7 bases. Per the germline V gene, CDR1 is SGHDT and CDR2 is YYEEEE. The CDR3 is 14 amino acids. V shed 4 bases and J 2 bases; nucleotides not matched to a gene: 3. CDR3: CASSRDRTGNTIYF. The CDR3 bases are TGTGCCAGCAGCAGGGACAGAACTGGAAACACCATATATTTT.